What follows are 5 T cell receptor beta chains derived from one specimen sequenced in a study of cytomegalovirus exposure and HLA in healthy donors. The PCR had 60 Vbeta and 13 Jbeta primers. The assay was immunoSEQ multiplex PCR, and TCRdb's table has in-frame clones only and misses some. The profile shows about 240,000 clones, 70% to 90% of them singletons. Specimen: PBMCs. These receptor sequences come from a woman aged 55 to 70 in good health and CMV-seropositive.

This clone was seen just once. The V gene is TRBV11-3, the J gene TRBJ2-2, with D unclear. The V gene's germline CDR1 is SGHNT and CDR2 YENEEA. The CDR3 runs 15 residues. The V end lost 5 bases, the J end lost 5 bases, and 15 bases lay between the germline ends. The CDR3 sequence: CASSRGASPTGELFF. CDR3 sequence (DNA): TGTGCCAGCAGCCGTGGAGCCAGCCCAACCGGGGAGCTGTTTTTT. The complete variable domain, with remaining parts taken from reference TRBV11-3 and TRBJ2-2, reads EAGVVQSPRYKIIEKKQPVAFWCNPISGHNTLYWYLQNLGQGPELLIRYENEEAVDDSQLPKDRFSAERLKGVDSTLKIQPAELGDSAVYLCASSRGASPTGELFFGEGSRLTVL.

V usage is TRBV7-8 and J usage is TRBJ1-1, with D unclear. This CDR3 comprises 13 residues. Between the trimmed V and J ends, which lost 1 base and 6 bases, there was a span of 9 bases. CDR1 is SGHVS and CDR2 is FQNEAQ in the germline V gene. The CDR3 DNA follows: TGTGCCAGCAGCTTAGGCAGGATGGCTGAAGCTTTCTTT. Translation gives CASSLGRMAEAFF.

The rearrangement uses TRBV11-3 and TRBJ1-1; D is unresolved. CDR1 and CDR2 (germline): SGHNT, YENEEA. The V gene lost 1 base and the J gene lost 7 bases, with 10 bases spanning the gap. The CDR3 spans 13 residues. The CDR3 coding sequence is TGTGCCAGCAGCTTAGGGGAGGAGGGTGAAGCTTTCTTT. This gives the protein CASSLGEEGEAFF. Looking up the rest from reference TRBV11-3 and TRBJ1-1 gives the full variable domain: EAGVVQSPRYKIIEKKQPVAFWCNPISGHNTLYWYLQNLGQGPELLIRYENEEAVDDSQLPKDRFSAERLKGVDSTLKIQPAELGDSAVYLCASSLGEEGEAFFGQGTRLTVV.

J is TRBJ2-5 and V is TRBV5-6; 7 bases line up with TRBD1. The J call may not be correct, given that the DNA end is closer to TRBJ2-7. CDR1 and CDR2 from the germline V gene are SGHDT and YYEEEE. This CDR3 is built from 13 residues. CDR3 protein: CASSLGQGHEQYF. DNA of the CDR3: TGTGCCAGCAGCTTGGGACAGGGCCACGAGCAGTACTTC.

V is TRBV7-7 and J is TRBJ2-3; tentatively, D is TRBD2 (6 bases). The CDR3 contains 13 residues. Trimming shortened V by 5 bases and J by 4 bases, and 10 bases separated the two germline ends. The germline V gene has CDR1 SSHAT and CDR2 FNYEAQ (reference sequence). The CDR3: CASSDGSADTQYF. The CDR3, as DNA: TGTGCCAGCAGCGACGGGAGCGCAGATACGCAGTATTTT.